This TCR beta chain was identified during a study of T cells after yellow fever vaccination (dated by TCRdb to about 2019). In the study overall: The SMART-Seq v4 Ultra Low Input RNA kit was used to prepare libraries from fractions with low cell numbers. To follow T-cell clones before and after both primary and booster YFV17D yellow fever vaccination, bulk TCR alpha and beta repertoires underwent longitudinal sequencing. Two healthy male donors, one aged 18 to 30 and one aged 30 to 40 years, made up the cohort. Blood samples were taken at several timepoints before and after primary and secondary immunization, and bulk PBMC replicates and cell subsets were isolated.

The research as a whole found: Because only a couple of donors were included in the study, the extent to which the findings can be generalized is limited. A small share of clonotypes was detected in both CD4 and CD8 compartments, with the overlap likely arising from convergent recombination. Most clones expanded after primary vaccination (almost 97% of CD4 and over 80% of CD8) were re-detected after the booster, suggesting that broad memory maintenance occurred. Compared with the primary T-cell response, the secondary T-cell response was weaker but faster, peaking on day 5 rather than day 15. Because abundant contaminating clonotypes from the bulk population could be contained in FACS-sorted repertoires, computational filtering was required.

The sample's treatment or condition label, decoded: live attenuated yellow fever vaccine strain. At each blood-draw timepoint, two biological replicates of bulk PBMCs were collected. PBMCs were isolated from peripheral blood using a standard Ficoll-Paque protocol. TriZol was used to extract RNA from bulk PBMCs, from CD4 and CD8 fractions, and from dextramer-positive and dextramer-negative fractions. About this clonotype itself: Its antigen remains undetermined. No much larger clone exists at a distance of one base, and base qualities are not known.

CDR1 MNHNS and CDR2 SASEGT were looked up in the germline V gene. Here V drops 6 bases and J drops 1 base, and the junction holds 8 bases not matched to any gene. Reading from cysteine to phenylalanine, the CDR3 counts 15 amino acids. Solely the CDR3 DNA is kept, with 45 bases framed from the first base. TCR cDNA was synthesized by 5'RACE template switching, which introduced a universal primer site and unique molecular identifiers. Priming for cDNA synthesis came from both the TCR alpha and TCR beta constant segments. Library amplification involved two PCR steps, and the second step added sample barcodes and sequencing adapters. Sequencing of the libraries was done on either Illumina HiSeq 2500 (2x100 bp) or NovaSeq (2x150 bp). On the study's bioinformatics: Reads were demultiplexed and collapsed into UMI consensus sequences with MIGEC, and V(D)J alignment was performed with MiXCR. Using edgeR on replicate PBMC samples, clonotypes were called vaccine-responding if FDR was below 0.01 and the log2 fold change was above 5 up to day 15. Each bulk clonotype was labeled CD4 or CD8 based on which sequenced repertoire, CD4 or CD8, contained the clonotype at higher abundance. TCRdb handled the public reads itself, with Q25 trimming in fastp and clone calling in MiXCR, and kept productive beta chains. For every CDR3 protein sequence, its rows merge into one entry that carries the most common genes and DNA. The V and J calls reflect TCRdb's pipeline rather than the authors' work. The sample records about 340,000 distinct CDR3 sequences, roughly 8.7% of which are singletons. Jointly, the top ten make up approximately 18% of the sample.

The sequencing here drew on PBMCs, taken on the day of the first yellow fever vaccination. This clonotype was sampled from a young man who received the YFV17D yellow fever vaccine. The chain is encoded by TRBV6-1 joined to TRBJ2-5; a stretch of 7 junction bases matches TRBD1. The CDR3 has the sequence CASRHTGQTQETQYF. The DNA sequence is as follows: TGTGCCAGCAGGCACACGGGACAGACCCAAGAGACCCAGTACTTC.